This is a list of T cell receptor beta chains from one sample in a study of blood T cell repertoires in COVID-19. Clones were read by immunoSEQ multiplex PCR, and TCRdb kept only the in-frame ones, dropping some. The profile shows a few hundred thousand clones, 85% to 90% of them singletons. Material for sequencing was PBMCs or T cells enriched from blood (not recorded which). The receptor set was obtained from a woman younger than 35 who had recovered from COVID-19. Each CDR3 is given with its conserved first and last residue. The D gene is left open where the match is weak. Clone size, where shown, is once, few, many, or a class for clones that have expanded.

j_gene: TRBJ1-4; v_gene: TRBV28; d_gene: NA; abundance: NA; CDR3nt: TGTGCCACCTCCCAGGGGAAACTGTTTTTT; CDR3aa: CATSQGKLFF
j_gene: TRBJ2-2; v_gene: TRBV15; d_gene: NA; abundance: NA; CDR3nt: TGTGCCACCAGCAGAGCCAGGGCGAACACCGGGGAGCTGTTTTTT; CDR3aa: CATSRARANTGELFF
j_gene: TRBJ2-7; v_gene: TRBV10-3; d_gene: NA; abundance: NA; CDR3nt: TGTGCCATCAACCCGGGGAACGGTTTCTACGAGCAGTACTTC; CDR3aa: CAINPGNGFYEQYF
j_gene: TRBJ2-7; v_gene: TRBV5-6; d_gene: TRBD1; abundance: NA; CDR3nt: TGTGCCAGCAGCTTCCCAGGGGGATCCCACGAGCAGTACTTC; CDR3aa: CASSFPGGSHEQYF
j_gene: TRBJ1-1; v_gene: TRBV13; d_gene: NA; abundance: NA; CDR3nt: TGTGCCAGCAGCTCGGAGAATATGCTATCGGGGACTGAAGCTTTCTTT; CDR3aa: CASSSENMLSGTEAFF
j_gene: TRBJ1-2; v_gene: TRBV5-6; d_gene: TRBD1; abundance: NA; CDR3nt: TGTGCCAGCAGCCTGGACAGGGGTATGGCCTATGGCTACACCTTC; CDR3aa: CASSLDRGMAYGYTF
j_gene: TRBJ1-2; v_gene: TRBV19; d_gene: TRBD1; abundance: NA; CDR3nt: TGTGCCAGTAGTATTAACCGGGACAGGGACTATGGCTACACCTTC; CDR3aa: CASSINRDRDYGYTF
j_gene: TRBJ2-1; v_gene: TRBV30; d_gene: NA; abundance: NA; CDR3nt: TGTGCCTGGAGAGGGGACTCCATTACCCATGAGCAGTTCTTC; CDR3aa: CAWRGDSITHEQFF
j_gene: TRBJ2-7; v_gene: TRBV27; d_gene: NA; abundance: once; CDR3nt: TGTGCCAGCAGTTTATCCGGGAGCTACGAGCAGTACTTC; CDR3aa: CASSLSGSYEQYF
j_gene: TRBJ2-7; v_gene: TRBV14; d_gene: NA; abundance: NA; CDR3nt: TGTGCCAGCAGCCAAGGGGGACACTTATACGAGCAGTACTTC; CDR3aa: CASSQGGHLYEQYF
j_gene: TRBJ1-1; v_gene: TRBV18; d_gene: NA; abundance: NA; CDR3nt: TGTGCCAGCTCACCAACAGCACAGCCTGAAGCTTTCTTT; CDR3aa: CASSPTAQPEAFF
j_gene: TRBJ2-1; v_gene: TRBV24-1; d_gene: NA; abundance: once; CDR3nt: TGTGCCACCAGGAAACACTACTTTTACAATGAGCAGTTCTTC; CDR3aa: CATRKHYFYNEQFF
j_gene: TRBJ1-4; v_gene: TRBV6-5; d_gene: NA; abundance: NA; CDR3nt: TGTGCCAGCAGCCGGACTGAAGGAGGTTCTGAAAAACTGTTTTTT; CDR3aa: CASSRTEGGSEKLFF
j_gene: TRBJ1-2; v_gene: TRBV9; d_gene: TRBD1; abundance: NA; CDR3nt: TGTGCCAGCAGCGTCGGACAGGGGGCTAACTATGGCTACACCTTC; CDR3aa: CASSVGQGANYGYTF
j_gene: TRBJ1-2; v_gene: TRBV3-1/TRBV3-2; d_gene: NA; abundance: NA; CDR3nt: TGTGCCAGCAGCCAGGGGCACTGGGCTAACTATGGCTACACCTTC; CDR3aa: CASSQGHWANYGYTF
j_gene: TRBJ1-1; v_gene: TRBV15; d_gene: NA; abundance: NA; CDR3nt: TGTGCCACCAGCAGTGGGCAGACAGACTCTGAAGCTTTCTTT; CDR3aa: CATSSGQTDSEAFF
j_gene: TRBJ1-4; v_gene: TRBV5-6; d_gene: TRBD1; abundance: NA; CDR3nt: TGTGCCAGCAGCTCGACAGGGCGGGACGAAAAACTGTTTTTT; CDR3aa: CASSSTGRDEKLFF
j_gene: TRBJ1-5; v_gene: TRBV28; d_gene: NA; abundance: NA; CDR3nt: TGTGCCAGCAGTTTAGGGGCAGGTCAGCCCCAGCATTTT; CDR3aa: CASSLGAGQPQHF
j_gene: TRBJ2-1; v_gene: TRBV6-5; d_gene: NA; abundance: NA; CDR3nt: TGTGCCAGCAGGGACAGTAGCTCCTACAATGAGCAGTTCTTC; CDR3aa: CASRDSSSYNEQFF
j_gene: TRBJ1-6; v_gene: TRBV27; d_gene: TRBD1; abundance: NA; CDR3nt: TGTGCCAGCAGTTCGGGACAGGGGGTGAACCCCCTCCACTTT; CDR3aa: CASSSGQGVNPLHF
j_gene: TRBJ1-3; v_gene: TRBV6-1; d_gene: NA; abundance: NA; CDR3nt: TGTGCCAGCAGTGAAGGAGGTGGCGGGACTGGAAACACCATATATTTT; CDR3aa: CASSEGGGGTGNTIYF
j_gene: TRBJ1-6; v_gene: TRBV6-5; d_gene: NA; abundance: NA; CDR3nt: TGTGCCAGCAGTTACGTGCGGGGTTCACCCCTCCACTTT; CDR3aa: CASSYVRGSPLHF
j_gene: TRBJ2-3; v_gene: TRBV4-1; d_gene: TRBD1; abundance: NA; CDR3nt: TGCGCCAGCACCCCCTCCGGGACAGACACAGATACGCAGTATTTT; CDR3aa: CASTPSGTDTDTQYF
j_gene: TRBJ1-5; v_gene: TRBV19; d_gene: TRBD1; abundance: NA; CDR3nt: TGTGCCAGTAGTGCGACAGGGGGCAATCAGCCCCAGCATTTT; CDR3aa: CASSATGGNQPQHF